The source of this T cell receptor beta chain is a study of T cell clones after liver transplantation. Study overall: A pre-transplant mixed lymphocyte reaction with TCRbeta sequencing defined graft-donor-reactive clones followed in post-transplant blood.

Only a few counts were recorded for this clone. Antigen unknown. CDR1 and CDR2 (germline): MNHNY, SVGAGI (reference sequence). With 6 bases removed from V and 3 bases from J, the gap between germline ends came to 9 bases. This CDR3 has 12 amino acids. The data were produced by immunoSEQ multiplex PCR, yet TCRdb's version contains in-frame clones alone and is incomplete. The data hold 70,000 to 80,000 clones, with more than 90% observed a single time. Study results and caveats: Rather than being deleted, graft donor-reactive T cells may have moved into the graft. Small, mixed patient groups and varying post-transplant times limit these conclusions.

The TCR was taken from a human donor who received a liver transplant. The rearrangement joins TRBV6-6 to TRBJ2-7; D remains ambiguous. The source material was CD4+ T cells from blood, sampled before liver transplant. The DNA for the CDR3 is TGTGCCAGCAGAAAGGGATTCTACGAGCAGTACTTC. It specifies CASRKGFYEQYF.